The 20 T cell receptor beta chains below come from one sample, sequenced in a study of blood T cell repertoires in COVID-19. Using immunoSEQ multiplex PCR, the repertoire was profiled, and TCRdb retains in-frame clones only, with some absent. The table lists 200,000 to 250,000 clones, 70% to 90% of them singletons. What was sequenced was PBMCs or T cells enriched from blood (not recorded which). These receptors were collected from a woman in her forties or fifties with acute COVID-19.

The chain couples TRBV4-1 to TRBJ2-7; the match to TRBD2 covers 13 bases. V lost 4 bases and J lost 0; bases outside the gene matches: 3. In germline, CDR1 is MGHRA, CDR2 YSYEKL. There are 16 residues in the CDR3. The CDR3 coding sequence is TGCGCCAGCAGCCGGAGGACTAGCGGGAGCTCCTACGAGCAGTACTTC. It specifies CASSRRTSGSSYEQYF.

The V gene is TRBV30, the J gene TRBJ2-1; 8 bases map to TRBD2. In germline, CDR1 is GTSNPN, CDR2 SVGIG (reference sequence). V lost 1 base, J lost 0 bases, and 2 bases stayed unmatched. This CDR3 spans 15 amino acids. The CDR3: CAWSGLAGSYNEQFF. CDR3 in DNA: TGTGCCTGGAGTGGGCTAGCGGGCTCCTACAATGAGCAGTTCTTC.

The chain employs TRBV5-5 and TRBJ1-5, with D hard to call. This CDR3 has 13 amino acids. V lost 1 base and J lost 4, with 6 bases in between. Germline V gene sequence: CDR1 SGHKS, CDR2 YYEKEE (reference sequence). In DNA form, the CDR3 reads TGTGCCAGCAGCTTGTATGTAAATCAGCCCCAGCATTTT. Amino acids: CASSLYVNQPQHF.

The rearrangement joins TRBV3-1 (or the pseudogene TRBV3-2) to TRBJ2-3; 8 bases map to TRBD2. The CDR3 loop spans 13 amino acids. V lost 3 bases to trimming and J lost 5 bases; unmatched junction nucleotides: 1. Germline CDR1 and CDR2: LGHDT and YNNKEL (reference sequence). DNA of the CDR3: TGTGCCAGCAGCCACAGCGGGAGAGATACGCAGTATTTT. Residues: CASSHSGRDTQYF.

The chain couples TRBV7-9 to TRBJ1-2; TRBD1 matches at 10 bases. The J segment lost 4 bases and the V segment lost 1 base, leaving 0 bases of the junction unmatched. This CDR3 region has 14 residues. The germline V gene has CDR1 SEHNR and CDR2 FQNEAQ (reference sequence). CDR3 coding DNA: TGTGCCAGCAGCTTAGGGACAGGGGGCTATGGCTACACCTTC. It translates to CASSLGTGGYGYTF.

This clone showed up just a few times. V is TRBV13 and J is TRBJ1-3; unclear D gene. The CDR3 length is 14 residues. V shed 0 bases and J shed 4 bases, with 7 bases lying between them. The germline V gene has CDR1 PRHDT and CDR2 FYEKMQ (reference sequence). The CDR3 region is CASSLGRAGNTIYF. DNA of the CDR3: TGTGCCAGCAGCTTAGGCCGAGCCGGAAACACCATATATTTT.

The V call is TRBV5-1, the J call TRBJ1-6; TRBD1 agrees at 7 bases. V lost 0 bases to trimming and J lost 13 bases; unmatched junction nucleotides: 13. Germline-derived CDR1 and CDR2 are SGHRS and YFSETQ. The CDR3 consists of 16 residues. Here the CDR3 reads CASSLAWGRGVPPLHF. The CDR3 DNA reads TGCGCCAGCAGCTTGGCCTGGGGCAGGGGGGTTCCGCCCCTCCACTTT.

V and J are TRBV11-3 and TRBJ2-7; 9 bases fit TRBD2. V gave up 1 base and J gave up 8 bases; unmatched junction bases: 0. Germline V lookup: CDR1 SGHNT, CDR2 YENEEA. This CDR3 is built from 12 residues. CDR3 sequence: CASSLASGKQYF. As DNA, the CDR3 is TGTGCCAGCAGCTTAGCTAGCGGGAAGCAGTACTTC.

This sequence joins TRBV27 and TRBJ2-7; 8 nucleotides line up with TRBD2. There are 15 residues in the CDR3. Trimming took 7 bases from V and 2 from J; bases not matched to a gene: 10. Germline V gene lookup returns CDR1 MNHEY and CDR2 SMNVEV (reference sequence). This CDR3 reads CASIPRGGFAYEQYF. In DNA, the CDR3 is TGTGCCAGCATCCCACGCGGGGGGTTCGCCTACGAGCAGTACTTC.

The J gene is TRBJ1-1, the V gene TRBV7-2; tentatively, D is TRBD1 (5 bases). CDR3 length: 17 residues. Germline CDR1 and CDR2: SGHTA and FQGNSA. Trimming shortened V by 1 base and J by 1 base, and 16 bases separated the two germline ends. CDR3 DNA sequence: TGTGCCAGCAGCTTAGGTTGGGGGGGAATGAAGAACACTGAAGCTTTCTTT. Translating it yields CASSLGWGGMKNTEAFF.

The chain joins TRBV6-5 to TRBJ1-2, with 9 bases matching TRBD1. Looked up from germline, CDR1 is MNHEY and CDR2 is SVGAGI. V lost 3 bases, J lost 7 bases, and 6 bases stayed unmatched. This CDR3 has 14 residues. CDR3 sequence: CASSYSGQGAGYTF. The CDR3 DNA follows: TGTGCCAGCAGTTATTCGGGACAGGGAGCTGGCTACACCTTC.

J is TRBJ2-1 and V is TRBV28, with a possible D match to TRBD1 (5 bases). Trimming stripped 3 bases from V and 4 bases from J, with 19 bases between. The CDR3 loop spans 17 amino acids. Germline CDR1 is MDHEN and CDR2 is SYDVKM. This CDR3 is CASSLAWGPATYNEQFF. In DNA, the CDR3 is TGTGCCAGCAGTTTGGCTTGGGGCCCTGCAACATACAATGAGCAGTTCTTC.

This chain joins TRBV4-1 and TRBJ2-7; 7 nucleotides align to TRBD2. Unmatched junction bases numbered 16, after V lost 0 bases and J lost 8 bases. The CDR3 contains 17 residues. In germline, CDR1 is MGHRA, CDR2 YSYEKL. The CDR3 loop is CASSQDRASGYPTQQYF. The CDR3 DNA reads TGCGCCAGCAGCCAAGATCGGGCTAGCGGATATCCTACGCAGCAGTACTTC.

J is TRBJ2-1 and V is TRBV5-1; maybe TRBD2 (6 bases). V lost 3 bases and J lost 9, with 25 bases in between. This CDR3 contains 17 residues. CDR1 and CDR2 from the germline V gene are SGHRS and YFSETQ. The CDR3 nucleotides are TGCGCCAGCAGCTCTTCGTCCGGGTCGGGACTTAGAGGTGAGCAGTTCTTC. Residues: CASSSSSGSGLRGEQFF.

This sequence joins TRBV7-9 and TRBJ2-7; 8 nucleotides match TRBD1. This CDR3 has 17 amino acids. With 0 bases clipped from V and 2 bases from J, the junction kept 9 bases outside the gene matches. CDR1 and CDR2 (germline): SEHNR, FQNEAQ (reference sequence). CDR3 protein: CASSLAGTGKRAYEQYF. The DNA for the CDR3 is TGTGCCAGCAGCTTAGCCGGGACAGGCAAACGGGCCTACGAGCAGTACTTC.

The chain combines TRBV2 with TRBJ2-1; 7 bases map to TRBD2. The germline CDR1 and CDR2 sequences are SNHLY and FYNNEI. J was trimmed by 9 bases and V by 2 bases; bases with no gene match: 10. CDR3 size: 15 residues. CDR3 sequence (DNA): TGTGCCAGCAGTGAATCCAGGACTAGGTTGGCTGAGCAGTTCTTC. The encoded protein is CASSESRTRLAEQFF.

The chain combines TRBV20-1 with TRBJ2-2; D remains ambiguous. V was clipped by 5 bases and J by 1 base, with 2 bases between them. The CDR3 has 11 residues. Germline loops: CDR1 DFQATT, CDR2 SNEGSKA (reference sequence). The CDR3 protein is CSAQNTGELFF. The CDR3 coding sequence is TGCAGTGCTCAGAACACCGGGGAGCTGTTTTTT.

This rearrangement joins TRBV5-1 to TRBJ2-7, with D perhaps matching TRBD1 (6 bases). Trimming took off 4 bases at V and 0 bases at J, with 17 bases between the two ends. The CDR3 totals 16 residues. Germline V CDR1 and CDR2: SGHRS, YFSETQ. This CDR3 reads CASSAGDTGRSYEQYF. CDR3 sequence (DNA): TGCGCCAGCAGCGCCGGGGACACTGGCCGCTCCTACGAGCAGTACTTC.

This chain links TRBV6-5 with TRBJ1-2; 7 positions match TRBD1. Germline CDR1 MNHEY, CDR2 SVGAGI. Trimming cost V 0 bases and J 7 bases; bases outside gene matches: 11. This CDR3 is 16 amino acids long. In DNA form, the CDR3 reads TGTGCCAGCAGTTACTCAGTCGTCCCAGGGGGGCTTGGCTACACCTTC. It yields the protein CASSYSVVPGGLGYTF.

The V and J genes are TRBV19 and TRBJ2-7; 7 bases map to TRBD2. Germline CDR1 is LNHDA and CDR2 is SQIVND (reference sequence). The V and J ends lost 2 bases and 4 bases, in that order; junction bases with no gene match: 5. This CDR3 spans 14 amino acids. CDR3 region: CASSISVGGYEQYF. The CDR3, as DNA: TGTGCCAGTAGTATATCCGTGGGGGGGTACGAGCAGTACTTC.